Listed below are T cell receptor beta chains from one sample, sequenced in a study of OX40 agonist ivuxolimab in advanced cancers. Using immunoSEQ multiplex PCR, the repertoire was profiled, and TCRdb retains in-frame clones only, with some absent. Found here are 40,000 to 45,000 clones, 75% to 90% of them singletons; the top ten hold 0.35% to 0.45%. The sequencing used CD4+ or CD8+ T cells sorted from blood, collected in a trial of the OX40 agonist ivuxolimab. The receptor source for this set is an adult with an advanced solid tumor such as melanoma, head and neck, liver or kidney cancer. Both conserved end residues are part of each CDR3. Part of the rows lack a size; the others show once, few, many or a class for expanded clones.

clone_size v_call cdr3_aa
. TRBV27 CASSLGAGHQPQHF
. TRBV18 CASSFSPGGTDTIYF
. TRBV15 CATSRAMDGGQPQHF
. TRBV5-6 CASSRDRTVYGYTF
once TRBV25-1 CASSTTGRPFF
. TRBV5-6 CASSRDSTEYTGELFF
. TRBV7-9 CASSVGQKNIQYF
. TRBV7-2 CASSSRQGYGELFF
. TRBV6-5 CASTGTGSNQPQHF
. TRBV7-9 CASRPQGVSYEQYF
once TRBV7-6 CASRETGTGTRANEKLFF
. TRBV7-9 CASSLGWTGLTNEKLFF
. TRBV5-1 CASGIGGPETQYF
once TRBV25-1 CASSGTWVLTGELFF
. TRBV30 CAWSAGRVNTEAFF
. TRBV15 CATSRDRGQNFNYGYTF
. TRBV7-2 CASSPSGDPATNEKLFF
. TRBV6-5 CAARTSGSGEQYF
. TRBV7-9 CASSLPGLAGGEQFF
. TRBV5-5 CASSLPKAGANVLTF
. TRBV7-2 CASITLEGGRKEQYF
. TRBV14 CASSQDRGPYGYTF
. TRBV30 CAWAAGGGNEKLFF
once TRBV25-1 CASRGGFEQFF
. TRBV19 CASSIVQGAGELFF
. TRBV10-3 CAISESISGANVLTF
few TRBV7-9 CASSSQGANSPLHF
. TRBV6-4 CASSLDAGGYEQYF
. TRBV14 CASSPTSGEDTQYF
few TRBV7-9 CASTPGQGTYGYTF
. TRBV9 CASSVKEFSGANVLTF
once TRBV11-1 CASSQGYFDYGYTF
. TRBV7-6 CASSLAWDGIYEQYF
medium-sized TRBV5-5 CASSPGTGRSYEQYF
. TRBV10-2 CASSESKGDEKLFF
. TRBV28 CASSDTGDEAFF
. TRBV5-6 CASSLDRGNTGELFF
once TRBV7-9 CASSTGTSGRTYGTDTQYF
. TRBV11-3 CASSPQWNTEAFF
. TRBV4-1 CASSQRQGRAPEAFF
. TRBV7-6 CASSFRWTGRNTGELFF
. TRBV25-1 CASSAASGGRDTQYF
. TRBV6-1 CASSEWQVYGGYTF
. TRBV11-2 CASSRIKTGGTDTQYF
. TRBV30 CAWSASPYRTREAYGYTF
. TRBV4-3 CASSQDLRDSYGYTF
. TRBV6-1 CASNLTGEKTQYF
. TRBV5-1 CASSKSMVSPLHF
. TRBV2 CASSEGGRPEQYF
. TRBV10-3 CAIRTETGVDSGELFF
few TRBV4-1 CASSQGAVTSQPQHF